Listed below are T cell receptor beta chains from one sample, sequenced in a study of T cell repertoires in cytomegalovirus infection. One entry per CDR3 protein, called by TCRdb with MiXCR from the reads. Of about a million distinct CDR3 sequences in the sample, more than 25% were seen once. These receptors' targets are unknown. The sequencing here drew on cultured CD8+ T cells from PBMCs, taken from culture after CMV antigen stimulation. These receptors were collected from a human donor in good health (CMV status not recorded). Some clones in this sample may be carry-over from other donors' samples. CDR3s include the opening cysteine and the closing phenylalanine or tryptophan. The D gene is left open where the match is weak. Clone size is not always given. Where it is, it says once, few, many or a class for expanded clones.

size | D | J | V | DNA | CDR3
. | . | TRBJ1-1 | TRBV4-1 | TGCGTCAGCAGTCCGGGTGGCCCTGAAGCTTTCTTT | CVSSPGGPEAFF
. | TRBD2 | TRBJ2-3 | TRBV5-1 | TGCGCCACCGGCCTAGCGGGGAACAGAGATACGCAGTATTTT | CATGLAGNRDTQYF
few | . | TRBJ2-7 | TRBV28 | TGTGCCAGCAGTTTTGTTAGTTCCTACGAGCAGTACTTC | CASSFVSSYEQYF
. | . | TRBJ2-4 | TRBV2 | TGTGTCAGCAGTGAAAATCGAGGAGATCGAGCCAAAAACATTCAGTACTTC | CVSSENRGDRAKNIQYF
few | . | TRBJ2-1 | TRBV7-3 | TGTGCCAGCAGCTTAGGTACAGTAACTAGAGATGAGCAGTTCTTC | CASSLGTVTRDEQFF
. | . | TRBJ2-5 | TRBV24-1 | TGTGCCACCACCGACAGGAACGAAGAGACCCAGTACTTC | CATTDRNEETQYF
. | . | TRBJ2-1 | TRBV10-3 | TGTGCCATCAGTGAGTCGATTAGAACCACGTCTTACAATGAGCAGTTCTTC | CAISESIRTTSYNEQFF
many | . | TRBJ2-1 | TRBV11-1 | TGTGCCAGCAGCCCGTCCGAGCACTACTTGGCAGCCTCCTACAATGAGCAGTTCTTC | CASSPSEHYLAASYNEQFF
once | TRBD1 | TRBJ2-7 | TRBV4-1 | TGCGCCAGCAGCCCAACGACAGGGCCCTACGAGCAGTACTTC | CASSPTTGPYEQYF
few | TRBD1 | TRBJ1-1 | TRBV19 | TGTGCCAGTAGTGCCCCCGACAGGGAACGAGCTTTCTTT | CASSAPDRERAFF
. | . | TRBJ1-4 | TRBV14 | TGTGCCAGCAGCCAAGAAGGAGGCAGGGGCCTGGGTGAACTGTTTTTT | CASSQEGGRGLGELFF
. | . | TRBJ2-5 | TRBV2 | TGTGCCAGCAGTGATCCGTTGAACGAGCCCCAAGAGACCCAGTACTTC | CASSDPLNEPQETQYF
. | . | TRBJ1-1 | TRBV5-5 | TGTGCCAGCAGCTTGGTGGGGTTGGGGGGGGACCTGAACGCTGAAGCTTTCTTT | CASSLVGLGGDLNAEAFF
. | TRBD2 | TRBJ2-7 | TRBV20-1 | TGCAGTGCTAGATGCCCTAGCGGAGCCATCTACGAGCAGTACTTC | CSARCPSGAIYEQYF
. | TRBD1 | TRBJ2-3 | TRBV27 | TGTGCCAGCAGTTTAACCGGACAGGGGGCAGATACGCAGTATTTT | CASSLTGQGADTQYF
. | TRBD1 | TRBJ1-3 | TRBV7-9 | TGTGCCAGCCTACTACAGGGGGCTCAGGAAAACACCATATATTTT | CASLLQGAQENTIYF
. | . | TRBJ1-2 | TRBV5-6 | TGTGCCAGCAGCCAACCCGTTGCGGTTCTAGGCTATGGCTACACCTTC | CASSQPVAVLGYGYTF
few | TRBD1 | TRBJ1-2 | TRBV27 | TGTGCCAGCAGTTTTTCGCAGGGGGAATTTAGCTATGGCTACACCTTC | CASSFSQGEFSYGYTF
. | . | TRBJ1-1 | TRBV28 | TGTGCCAGCAGTTTTGTAGGGGGGCCCACTGAAGCTTTCTTT | CASSFVGGPTEAFF
few | TRBD1 | TRBJ2-7 | TRBV20-1 | TGCAGTGCTAGAGGGGACAGCTTCTACGAGCAGTACTTC | CSARGDSFYEQYF
. | TRBD1 | TRBJ1-4 | TRBV6-5 | TGTGCCAGCAGTTACTCAGGGGGCTTGGGGGAAAAACTGTTTTTT | CASSYSGGLGEKLFF
. | . | TRBJ2-2 | TRBV28 | TGTGCCAACAGTGGGGGGGAGCTGTTTTTT | CANSGGELFF
few | TRBD2 | TRBJ2-4 | TRBV7-8 | TGTGCCAGCAGCCCTTACGCTAGCGGCCTTGCCCAGGAAAACATTCAGTACTTC | CASSPYASGLAQENIQYF
. | . | TRBJ2-3 | TRBV2 | TGTGCCAGCATGCCACAGTACACAGATACGCAGTATTTT | CASMPQYTDTQYF
. | . | TRBJ1-1 | TRBV6-1 | TGTGCCAGCAGTGAAGCGTTCACTGAAGCTTTCTTT | CASSEAFTEAFF
. | TRBD1 | TRBJ1-5 | TRBV20-1 | TGCAGTGCTAAAGTACAGGGGGCCGGACAGCCCCAGCATTTT | CSAKVQGAGQPQHF
few | TRBD1 | TRBJ1-1 | TRBV19 | TGTGCCAGTAGGGCCCAGGGGGCTGGAATGAACACTGAAGCTTTCTTT | CASRAQGAGMNTEAFF
few | . | TRBJ1-1 | TRBV5-8 | TGTGCCAGCATCAAAAGGGTACCTATCATGAACACTGAAGCTTTCTTT | CASIKRVPIMNTEAFF
. | TRBD2 | TRBJ2-7 | TRBV5-4 | TGTGCCAGCAGCTTCGCTAGCGGGGGGGCTTACGAGCAGTACTTC | CASSFASGGAYEQYF
. | . | TRBJ1-1 | TRBV5-1 | TGCGCCAGCAGCTTGGATGTAGGGACCCCTGAAGCTTTCTTT | CASSLDVGTPEAFF
many | . | TRBJ1-2 | TRBV7-6 | TGTGCCAGCAGCTTCGGACTGACCTATGGCTACACCTTC | CASSFGLTYGYTF
few | TRBD2 | TRBJ2-2 | TRBV7-6 | TGTGCCAGCAGCGCCCGACTAGCCCCGAACACCGGGGAGCTGTTTTTT | CASSARLAPNTGELFF
. | TRBD1 | TRBJ2-5 | TRBV6-1 | TGTGCCAGCAGTGACCTGACAGGGCTACAAGAGACCCAGTACTTC | CASSDLTGLQETQYF
. | TRBD2 | TRBJ2-1 | TRBV6-2/TRBV6-3 | TGTGCCAGCAGTTATGGTACTAGCGGGGCTTCTTCTATGTTCTTC | CASSYGTSGASSMFF
. | TRBD2 | TRBJ2-1 | TRBV6-2/TRBV6-3 | TGTGCCAGCAGTTACTCGGGGCTAGCGGGGGGGTCTCTTCGGGGGCAGCAGTTCTTC | CASSYSGLAGGSLRGQQFF
. | . | TRBJ1-1 | TRBV7-8 | TGTGCCAGCAGCTTTGTATGGGGCGACATGAACACTGAAGCTTTCTTT | CASSFVWGDMNTEAFF
few | . | TRBJ1-1 | TRBV7-6 | TGTGCCAGCAGATCAAACGTAAGGGGCACTGAAGCTTTCTTT | CASRSNVRGTEAFF
. | . | TRBJ1-3 | TRBV4-1 | TGCGCCAGCAGCCATGATGGAAACACCATATATTTT | CASSHDGNTIYF